The rows below give T cell receptor beta chains drawn from one sample of a study of OX40 agonist ivuxolimab in advanced cancers. Repertoires were generated with immunoSEQ multiplex PCR, while TCRdb's copy carries only in-frame clones and drops some. The data contain roughly 71,000 clones, roughly 84% of them seen just once; the ten biggest clones take up less than 0.9%. Sample: CD4+ or CD8+ T cells sorted from blood, taken in a trial of the OX40 agonist ivuxolimab. The receptors were sampled from an adult with an advanced solid tumor such as melanoma, head and neck, liver or kidney cancer. Each CDR3 is given without its conserved first and last residue.

>TRBV18
ASSTGQGRMNQPQH
>TRBV5-1
ASSLAGETQY
>TRBV2
ASRLAADTQY
>TRBV15
ATSRDRTGSQPQH
>TRBV30
AWSVKGLAGGLSYNEQF
>TRBV28
ASSLIAGAYGYT
>TRBV27
ASPCYPYNEQF
>TRBV7-2
ASRIGTSGNNEQF
>TRBV7-2
ASSLGGRGRPGELF
>TRBV4-2
ASSQASGTSAHTQY
>TRBV7-8
ASSLAGRNNSPLH
>TRBV11-2
ASSLRASGTSGSYNEQF
>TRBV27
ASSLMEITDTQY
>TRBV6-5
ASSYRTYYGYT
>TRBV5-5
ASSLRGDEQY
>TRBV11-2
ASSPSGAQY
>TRBV6-1
ASSGGYSGAYEQY
>TRBV5-8
ASSLRGKLF
>TRBV4-1
ASSQDASGRTDTQY
>TRBV7-8
ASSLGASGAGELF
>TRBV7-2
ASSTQTEIQETQY
>TRBV19
ASSTGPLEGTQY
>TRBV6-4
ASSDGQRVVTPLVGEGPQETQY
>TRBV18
ASSPRLAGPAGELF
>TRBV11-2
ASSQMGGINEKLF
>TRBV9
ASSVPTGTSTDTQY
>TRBV6-5
ASSYQPGQGGSQY
>TRBV6-6
ASTQDSLDTQY
>TRBV28
ASIAGGSFYQPQH
>TRBV5-1
ASSSFVEDTQY
>TRBV6-5
ASSYSGFRELF
>TRBV7-8
ASSLVSTNTGELF
>TRBV25-1
ASSEGANRAEAF
>TRBV20-1
SGTSNYGYT
>TRBV2
ASSSDRGLDSPLH
>TRBV5-4
ASSQERYTGELF
>TRBV6-5
ASSSLRTSAGELF
>TRBV28
ASSQTGTGNTDTQY
>TRBV1
TSSSRKLYNEQF
>TRBV28
ASSFLHYEQY
>TRBV7-9
ASSLANNEQF
>TRBV5-1
ASSLGIGRGNEQF
>TRBV5-8
ASSRGASGWDNEQF